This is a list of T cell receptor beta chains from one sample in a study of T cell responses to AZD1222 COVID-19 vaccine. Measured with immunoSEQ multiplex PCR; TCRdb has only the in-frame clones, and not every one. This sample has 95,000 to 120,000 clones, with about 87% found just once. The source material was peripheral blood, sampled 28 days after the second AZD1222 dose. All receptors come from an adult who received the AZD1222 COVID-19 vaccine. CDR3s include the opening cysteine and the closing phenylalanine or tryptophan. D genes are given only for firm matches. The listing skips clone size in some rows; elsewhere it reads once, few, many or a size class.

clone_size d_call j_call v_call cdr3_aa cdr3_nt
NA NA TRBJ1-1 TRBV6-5 CASSPRRPNTEAFF TGTGCCAGCAGTCCCAGGCGACCGAACACTGAAGCTTTCTTT
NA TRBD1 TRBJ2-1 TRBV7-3 CASSRGVGQGDDNEQFF TGTGCCAGCAGCCGAGGGGTGGGGCAGGGGGACGACAATGAGCAGTTCTTC
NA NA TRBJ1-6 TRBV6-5 CASSYQASSPLHF TGTGCCAGCAGTTACCAGGCTTCTTCACCCCTCCACTTT
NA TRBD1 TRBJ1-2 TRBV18 CASSITGGETYGYTF TGTGCCAGCTCAATTACAGGGGGCGAAACCTATGGCTACACCTTC
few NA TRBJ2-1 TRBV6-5 CASSYSKVSGQFF TGTGCCAGCAGTTACTCGAAGGTTTCTGGGCAGTTCTTC
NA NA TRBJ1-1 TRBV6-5 CASSYSRSLNTEAFF TGTGCCAGCAGTTACTCGCGAAGCTTGAACACTGAAGCTTTCTTT
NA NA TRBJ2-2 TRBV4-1 CASSQVLGGELFF TGCGCCAGCAGCCAAGTTTTAGGTGGGGAGCTGTTTTTT
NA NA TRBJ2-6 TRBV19 CASRPYRDGANVLTF TGTGCCAGTAGGCCTTACAGGGACGGGGCCAACGTCCTGACTTTC
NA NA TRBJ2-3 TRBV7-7 CASSLAPSGPDTQYF TGTGCCAGCAGCTTAGCACCGTCGGGCCCAGATACGCAGTATTTT
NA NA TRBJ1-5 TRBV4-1 CASSQEGSSGEPQHF TGCGCCAGCAGCCAAGAAGGGAGCAGCGGGGAGCCCCAGCATTTT
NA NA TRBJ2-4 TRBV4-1 CASSQETAVAKNIQYF TGCGCCAGCAGCCAAGAGACGGCTGTAGCCAAAAACATTCAGTACTTC
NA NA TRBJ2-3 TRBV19 CASMVQASLDTQYF TGTGCCAGTATGGTACAGGCCTCATTGGATACGCAGTATTTT
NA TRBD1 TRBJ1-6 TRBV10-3 CAISQDRSNSPLHF TGTGCCATCAGCCAGGACAGGAGTAATTCACCCCTCCACTTT
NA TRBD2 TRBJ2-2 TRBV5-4 CASSQGLAGGPNTGELFF TGTGCCAGCAGTCAGGGACTAGCGGGGGGGCCGAACACCGGGGAGCTGTTTTTT
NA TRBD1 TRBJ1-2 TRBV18 CASSPPAGQTSYGYTF TGTGCCAGCTCACCACCCGCGGGACAGACGTCCTATGGCTACACCTTC
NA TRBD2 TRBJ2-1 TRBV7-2 CASSLAPSGGYNEQFF TGTGCCAGCAGCTTAGCGCCTAGCGGGGGGTACAATGAGCAGTTCTTC
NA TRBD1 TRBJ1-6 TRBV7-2 CASKKDRGSHNSPLHF TGTGCCAGCAAGAAGGACAGGGGATCTCATAATTCACCCCTCCACTTT
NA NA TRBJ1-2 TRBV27 CASSFLRAGYGYTF TGTGCCAGCAGTTTTCTCCGGGCGGGCTATGGCTACACCTTC
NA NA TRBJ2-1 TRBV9 CASSVIPNEQFF TGTGCCAGCAGCGTAATACCGAATGAGCAGTTCTTC
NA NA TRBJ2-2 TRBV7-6 CASSLALGSVGELFF TGTGCCAGCAGCTTAGCTTTAGGATCTGTCGGGGAGCTGTTTTTT
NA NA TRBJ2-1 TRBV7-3 CASSLLGPNEQFF TGTGCCAGCAGCCTTCTCGGCCCCAATGAGCAGTTCTTC
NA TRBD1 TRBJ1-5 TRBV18 CASSPWPGGNQPQHF TGTGCCAGCTCACCATGGCCAGGGGGTAATCAGCCCCAGCATTTT
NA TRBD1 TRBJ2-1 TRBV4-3 CASSHPGGSSYNEQFF TGCGCCAGCAGCCATCCAGGGGGAAGCTCCTACAATGAGCAGTTCTTC
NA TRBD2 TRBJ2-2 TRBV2 CASKGVSGGAGELFF TGTGCCAGCAAGGGGGTTAGCGGGGGTGCCGGGGAGCTGTTTTTT
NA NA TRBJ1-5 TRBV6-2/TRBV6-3 CASSPPQASNQPQHF TGTGCCAGCAGCCCCCCTCAGGCGAGCAATCAGCCCCAGCATTTT
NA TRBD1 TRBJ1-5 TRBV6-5 CASSPGTGGKPQHF TGTGCCAGCAGCCCCGGGACAGGGGGCAAGCCCCAGCATTTT
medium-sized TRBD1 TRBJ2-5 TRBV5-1 CASSPWDSGKETQYF TGCGCCAGCAGCCCGTGGGACAGCGGAAAAGAGACCCAGTACTTC
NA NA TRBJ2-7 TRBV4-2 CASSQDGGIYEQYF TGTGCCAGCAGCCAAGATGGGGGAATCTACGAGCAGTACTTC
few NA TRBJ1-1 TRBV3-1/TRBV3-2 CASSLQGTGTEAFF TGTGCCAGCAGCCTACAGGGTACGGGCACTGAAGCTTTCTTT
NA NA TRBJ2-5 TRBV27 CASRQGGQETQYF TGTGCCAGCAGGCAGGGAGGCCAAGAGACCCAGTACTTC
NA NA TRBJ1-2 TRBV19 CASSIGKDQNYGYTF TGTGCCAGTAGTATAGGAAAGGATCAAAACTATGGCTACACCTTC
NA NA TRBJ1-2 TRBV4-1 CASSQEGDYGYTF TGCGCCAGCAGCCAAGAGGGGGACTATGGCTACACCTTC
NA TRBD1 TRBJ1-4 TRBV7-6 CASSLNRGDEKLFF TGTGCCAGCAGCTTAAACAGGGGAGATGAAAAACTGTTTTTT
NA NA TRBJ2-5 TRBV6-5 CASSYSKGGRETQYF TGTGCCAGCAGTTACTCGAAGGGGGGGCGAGAGACCCAGTACTTC
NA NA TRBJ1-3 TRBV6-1 CASSEATALIGNTIYF TGTGCCAGCAGTGAAGCTACTGCACTTATTGGAAACACCATATATTTT
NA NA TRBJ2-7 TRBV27 CASRRAPAAYEQYF TGTGCCAGCAGAAGGGCCCCCGCGGCCTACGAGCAGTACTTC
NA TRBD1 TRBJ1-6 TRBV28 CASSTDRVNSPLHF TGTGCCAGCAGTACGGACAGGGTGAATTCACCCCTCCACTTT
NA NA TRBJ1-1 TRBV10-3 CAISDYGYTEAFF TGTGCCATCAGTGATTACGGATACACTGAAGCTTTCTTT
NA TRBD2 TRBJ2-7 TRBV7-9 CASSLALTGTSSYEQYF TGTGCCAGCAGCTTAGCTCTAACCGGGACTAGCTCCTACGAGCAGTACTTC
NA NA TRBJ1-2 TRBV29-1 CSVGANKGGYTF TGCAGCGTTGGCGCAAATAAAGGGGGCTACACCTTC
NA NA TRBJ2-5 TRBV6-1 CASSDGNQETQYF TGTGCCAGCAGTGACGGGAACCAAGAGACCCAGTACTTC
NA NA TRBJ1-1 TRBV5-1 CASSPLSNTEAFF TGCGCCAGCAGCCCACTGTCGAACACTGAAGCTTTCTTT
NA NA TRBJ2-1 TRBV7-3 CASSAQADNEQFF TGTGCCAGCAGCGCACAGGCCGACAATGAGCAGTTCTTC
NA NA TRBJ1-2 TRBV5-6 CASKLTATNYGYTF TGTGCCAGCAAACTGACAGCAACTAACTATGGCTACACCTTC
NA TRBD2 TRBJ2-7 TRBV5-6 CASSFLASGNYEQYF TGTGCCAGCAGCTTTCTGGCTAGCGGGAACTACGAGCAGTACTTC
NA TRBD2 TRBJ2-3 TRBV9 CASSVTSGSTDTQYF TGTGCCAGCAGCGTAACTAGCGGGAGCACAGATACGCAGTATTTT
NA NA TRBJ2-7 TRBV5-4 CASSFAGSLGDEQYF TGTGCCAGCAGCTTTGCCGGCTCCCTGGGGGACGAGCAGTACTTC
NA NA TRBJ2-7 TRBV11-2 CASSAQTFTGDEQYF TGTGCCAGCAGCGCCCAGACATTTACGGGGGACGAGCAGTACTTC
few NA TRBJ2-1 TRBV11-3 CASSLSLFDNEQFF TGTGCCAGCAGCTTATCCCTATTCGACAATGAGCAGTTCTTC